A single T cell receptor beta chain is shown here with its context. The source of the sample is a study of blood T cell repertoires in COVID-19. Study background: Specimens from acute and convalescent COVID-19 originated in the United States, Italy and Spain. In each case, the material was cDNA or gDNA derived from T cells, B-cell-depleted T cells, or PBMCs.

TCRdb keeps only in-frame clones here, not all; method: immunoSEQ multiplex PCR. The data hold over 45,000 clones, with roughly 80% observed a single time. The germline V gene has CDR1 SGHDT and CDR2 YYEEEE. The CDR3 sequence is 13 residues long. The J segment lost 7 bases and the V segment lost 6 bases, leaving 8 bases of the junction unmatched. Sequenced: peripheral blood. The chain couples TRBV5-6 to TRBJ1-1; 8 bases fit TRBD1. This TCR was sampled from a woman between 45 and 65 years old with active or convalescent COVID-19. As DNA, the CDR3 is TGTGCCAGCAACCTACAGGGGGGGATTGAAGCTTTCTTT. Translated: CASNLQGGIEAFF.